The clone carrying this TCR beta chain turned up a few times. Its specificity is unknown. CDR3 length: 15 residues. V lost 6 bases and J 2 bases, leaving 14 bases between the germline ends. The library targeted TCRbeta and was prepared with unique molecular identifiers. TCRdb passed the PCR reads through MiXCR, listing each CDR3 protein once. The data hold roughly 670,000 distinct CDR3 sequences, with around 13% observed a single time. These data come from a study of T-cell reconstitution after alpha-beta-depleted transplantation in children. Study-wide results and caveats: After transplant, at about two months, alpha-beta T cells were reportedly derived from several hundred expanded graft clones. It was surviving recipient T cells and thymic progenitors that gave some patients high TCRbeta diversity at day 60.

J is TRBJ2-1 and V is TRBV12-3 or TRBV12-4; the D gene is possibly TRBD2 (6 bases). The TCR was taken from a girl aged 2 to 10 with congenital amegakaryocytic thrombocytopenia, due to receive a stem cell transplant. The sample here was PBMCs, taken before TCRalphabeta/CD19-depleted stem cell transplant. CDR3: CASSLPGLTYNEQFF. CDR3 DNA sequence: TGTGCCAGCAGCCTACCGGGACTCACCTACAATGAGCAGTTCTTC.